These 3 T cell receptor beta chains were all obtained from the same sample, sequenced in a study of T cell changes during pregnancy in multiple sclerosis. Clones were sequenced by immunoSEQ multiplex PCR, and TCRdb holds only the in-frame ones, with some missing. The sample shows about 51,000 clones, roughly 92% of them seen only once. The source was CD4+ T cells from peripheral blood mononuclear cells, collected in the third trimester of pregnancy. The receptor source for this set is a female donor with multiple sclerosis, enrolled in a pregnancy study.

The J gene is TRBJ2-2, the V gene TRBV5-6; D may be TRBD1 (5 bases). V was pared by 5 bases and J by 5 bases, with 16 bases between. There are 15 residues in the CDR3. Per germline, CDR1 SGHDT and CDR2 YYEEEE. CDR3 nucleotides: TGTGCCAGCAGGTTCCAGCCTGGGGCGACCGGGGAGCTGTTTTTT. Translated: CASRFQPGATGELFF.

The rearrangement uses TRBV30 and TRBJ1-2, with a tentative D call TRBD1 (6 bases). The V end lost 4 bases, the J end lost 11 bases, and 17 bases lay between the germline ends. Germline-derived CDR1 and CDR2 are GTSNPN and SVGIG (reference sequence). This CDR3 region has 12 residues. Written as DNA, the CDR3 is TGTGCCTGGAACTCCCAACAGGGCCCGTACACCTTC. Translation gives CAWNSQQGPYTF.

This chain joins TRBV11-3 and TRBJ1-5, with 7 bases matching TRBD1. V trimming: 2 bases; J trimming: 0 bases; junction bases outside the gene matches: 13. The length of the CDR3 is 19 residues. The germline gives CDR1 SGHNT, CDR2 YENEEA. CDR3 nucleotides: TGTGCCAGCAGCTTACCCCGGGCAGGGGGGATTGGTAGCAATCAGCCCCAGCATTTT. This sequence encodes CASSLPRAGGIGSNQPQHF.